A single sample is the source of the 25 T cell receptor beta chains below, sequenced in a study of T cell repertoires in cytomegalovirus infection. TCRdb processed the reads anew with MiXCR; each CDR3 protein has one entry. Of under 200,000 distinct CDR3 sequences in the sample, approximately 9.6% are singletons; the top ten hold about 4.6%. Sequencing was performed on PBMCs. Receptors were obtained from a human donor in good health (CMV status not recorded). Some clones in this sample may be carry-over from other donors' samples.

This clonotype was seen a few times. V usage is TRBV20-1 and J usage is TRBJ2-5, with D possibly called TRBD1 or TRBD2 (6 bases each). The V gene lost 0 bases and the J gene lost 5 bases, with 13 bases spanning the gap. The CDR3 loop spans 14 amino acids. CDR1 and CDR2 from the germline V gene are DFQATT and SNEGSKA (reference sequence). Here the CDR3 DNA reads TGCAGTGCTAGAGATAGTACAGGGAGGGAGACCCAGTACTTC. It encodes CSARDSTGRETQYF.

This clonotype was recorded at least ten times. The rearrangement joins TRBV25-1 to TRBJ2-1; 8 bases line up with TRBD2. The V and J ends lost 4 bases and 8 bases, in that order; junction bases with no gene match: 4. This CDR3 is built from 13 residues. The V gene's germline CDR1 is MGHDK and CDR2 SYGVNS. The CDR3 coding sequence is TGTGCCAGCAGTGCCGGGGGGGGTCATGAGCAGTTCTTC. Translating it yields CASSAGGGHEQFF. Full variable domain (missing parts from reference TRBV25-1 and TRBJ2-1): EADIYQTPRYLVIGTGKKITLECSQTMGHDKMYWYQQDPGMELHLIHYSYGVNSTEKGDLSSESTVSRIRTEHFPLTLESARPSHTSQYLCASSAGGGHEQFFGPGTRLTVL.

This clonotype was counted a few times. The CDR3 reads CASTGSGANVLTF. CDR3 bases: TGTGCCAGCACCGGTTCTGGGGCCAACGTCCTGACTTTC. V gene TRBV12-3 or TRBV12-4 combines with J gene TRBJ2-6; D unclear. This CDR3 contains 13 residues. V was pared by 7 bases and J by 1 base, with 5 bases between.

This clonotype was counted many times. The chain couples TRBV7-2 to TRBJ2-7; the D is unclear. The length of the CDR3 is 15 residues. V gave up 4 bases and J gave up 7 bases, with 20 bases separating them. Looked up from germline, CDR1 is SGHTA and CDR2 is FQGNSA. The CDR3 spells CASSSLDPPNGEQYF. CDR3 in DNA: TGTGCCAGCAGCTCCCTTGACCCTCCTAATGGGGAGCAGTACTTC. The complete variable domain, with remaining parts taken from reference TRBV7-2 and TRBJ2-7, reads GAGVSQSPSNKVTEKGKDVELRCDPISGHTALYWYRQSLGQGLEFLIYFQGNSAPDKSGLPSDRFSAERTGGSVSTLTIQRTQQEDSAVYLCASSSLDPPNGEQYFGPGTRLTVT.

This clonotype showed up just a few times. This sequence joins TRBV19 and TRBJ1-5; D is perhaps TRBD1 (6 bases). CDR1 and CDR2 from the germline V gene are LNHDA and SQIVND (reference sequence). The CDR3 consists of 17 residues. The germline V and J ends were trimmed by 3 bases and 7 bases, with 22 bases remaining between them. The CDR3 region has the DNA TGTGCCAGTAGTATGGACAGAGTCCCCCTTAACCGGCAGCCCCAGCATTTT. It yields the protein CASSMDRVPLNRQPQHF.

Many counts were recorded for this clonotype. The chain employs TRBV7-9 and TRBJ2-2, with 7 nucleotides matching TRBD1. CDR1 and CDR2 from the germline V gene are SEHNR and FQNEAQ (reference sequence). This CDR3 has 14 amino acids. Trimming removed 11 bases from V and 2 bases from J; junction bases left unmatched: 8. This chain's CDR3 is CAGTGTVNTGELFF. The CDR3 region has the DNA TGTGCCGGAACCGGGACAGTAAACACCGGGGAGCTGTTTTTT.

Ten or more counts support this clonotype. This rearrangement joins TRBV15 to TRBJ2-1; 7 positions match TRBD2. V trimming: 1 base; J trimming: 9 bases; junction bases outside the gene matches: 12. Germline CDR1 LNHNV, CDR2 YYDKDF (reference sequence). The CDR3 spans 16 residues. As DNA, the CDR3 is TGTGCCACCAGCAGAGTGGGGGGGAGGGTTATCGCTGAGCAGTTCTTC. Protein sequence: CATSRVGGRVIAEQFF.

The CDR3 DNA follows: TGTGCCAGCTCACTGGACTTGAGCTCCTACAATGAGCAGTTCTTC. This translates into CASSLDLSSYNEQFF. The chain has TRBV18 and TRBJ2-1; weak D call: TRBD2 (5 bases). Trimming left V 4 bases short and J 0 bases short, with 10 bases between. The CDR3 extends over 15 amino acids. Germline V gives CDR1 KGHSH, CDR2 LQKENI.

Remarks on this clonotype: It may be a read error: a sequence one base away is much more abundant. The genes are TRBV7-7 and TRBJ2-3; D unclear. The CDR3 consists of 14 residues. Germline V gene lookup returns CDR1 SSHAT and CDR2 FNYEAQ (reference sequence). The chain's CDR3 is CASSPDQHTDKQYF. The CDR3 DNA sequence: TGTGCTAGCAGCCCCGATCAGCACACAGATAAGCAGTATTTT.

In its sample, this clonotype was seen a few times. The rearrangement uses TRBV20-1 and TRBJ2-5, with D possibly being TRBD2 (5 bases). V lost 3 bases and J lost 5, with 16 bases in between. This CDR3 region has 14 residues. Germline assignment: CDR1 DFQATT and CDR2 SNEGSKA (reference sequence). The CDR3 sequence: CSASRDTSAETQYF. CDR3 in DNA: TGCAGTGCTAGTCGGGATACCTCGGCGGAGACCCAGTACTTC.

This clonotype was observed a few times. The chain has TRBV6-2 or TRBV6-3 and TRBJ1-5; weak D call: TRBD1 (5 bases). The germline gives CDR1 MNHEY, CDR2 SVGEGT. This CDR3 is built from 14 residues. The ends were cut back, 6 bases at V and 3 bases at J, with 12 bases in the middle. Here the CDR3 reads CASSPSGFNQPQHF. The CDR3 DNA reads as TGTGCCAGCAGCCCTTCAGGGTTCAATCAGCCCCAGCATTTT.

This clonotype was recorded many times. V is TRBV7-2 and J is TRBJ1-5; weak D call: TRBD1 (6 bases). The CDR3 runs 15 residues. Germline CDR1 SGHTA, CDR2 FQGNSA. V lost 0 bases, J lost 6 bases, and 12 bases lay in between. The CDR3 nucleotides read TGTGCCAGCAGCTTAGCCAGGGGTTCAGGTCAGCCCCAGCATTTT. Residues: CASSLARGSGQPQHF.

This clonotype showed up many times. This sequence joins TRBV29-1 and TRBJ2-4, with D possibly being TRBD1 or TRBD2 (5 bases each). CDR1 and CDR2 (germline): SQVTM, ANQGSEA. The CDR3 runs 17 residues. Trimming shortened V by 5 bases and J by 0 bases, and 20 bases separated the two germline ends. The CDR3 loop reads CSVKFVGGHQAKNIQYF. The DNA of the CDR3 is TGCAGCGTTAAGTTCGTTGGAGGACATCAAGCCAAAAACATTCAGTACTTC.

Note on this clonotype: A junction end diverges from the germline sequence, so it may reflect a read error. The chain carries TRBV6-2 or TRBV6-3 and TRBJ1-5, with D perhaps matching TRBD1 (5 bases). This CDR3 spans 11 amino acids. Germline V lookup: CDR1 MNHEY, CDR2 SVGEGT. The CDR3 sequence is CANSTGGPQHF. The CDR3 DNA reads as TGTGCCAACAGTACCGGGGGGCCCCAGCATTTT.

The chain carries TRBV20-1 and TRBJ1-1, with D possibly being TRBD1 (5 bases). Trimming removed 7 bases at V and 1 base at J, with 13 bases between. There are 13 residues in the CDR3. Germline-derived CDR1 and CDR2 are DFQATT and SNEGSKA (reference sequence). For the CDR3, the DNA is TGCAGTGTGCCAGGGCGAGGGAACACTGAAGCTTTCTTT. This translates into CSVPGRGNTEAFF.

In its sample, this clonotype was seen many times. The chain recombines TRBV7-9 with TRBJ1-5, with TRBD1 matching over 10 bases. The CDR3 contains 15 residues. The trim removed 5 bases at V and 4 bases at J, leaving 5 bases unmatched. Germline V gene sequence: CDR1 SEHNR, CDR2 FQNEAQ (reference sequence). The CDR3 coding sequence is TGTGCCAGCAGCAAGGGACAGGGGCGTAATCAGCCCCAGCATTTT. It translates to CASSKGQGRNQPQHF.

The V call is TRBV7-8, the J call TRBJ2-7; D gene unclear. There are 14 residues in the CDR3. Trimming took off 5 bases at V and 0 bases at J, with 11 bases between the two ends. The germline V gene has CDR1 SGHVS and CDR2 FQNEAQ. This CDR3 reads CASSPGRLSYEQYF. CDR3 bases: TGTGCCAGCAGCCCAGGACGGCTCTCCTACGAGCAGTACTTC. The full variable domain, with the rest looked up from reference TRBV7-8 and TRBJ2-7, is GAGVSQSPRYKVAKRGQDVALRCDPISGHVSLFWYQQALGQGPEFLTYFQNEAQLDKSGLPSDRFFAERPEGSVSTLKIQRTQQEDSAVYLCASSPGRLSYEQYFGPGTRLTVT.

Many counts were recorded for this clonotype. V usage is TRBV28 and J usage is TRBJ1-3; TRBD1 might be the D (6 bases). V was cut by 9 bases and J by 0 bases, with 15 bases left in between. Per germline, CDR1 MDHEN and CDR2 SYDVKM. There are 15 residues in the CDR3. The CDR3 coding sequence is TGTGCCAGTCGTGGGGGACAAGGCTCTGGAAACACCATATATTTT. It codes for CASRGGQGSGNTIYF.

The genes are TRBV6-2 or TRBV6-3 and TRBJ2-5, with D possibly matching TRBD2 (5 bases). V lost 0 bases, J lost 4 bases, and 9 bases lay in between. This CDR3 is built from 14 residues. Germline V gene data show CDR1 as MNHEY and CDR2 as SVGEGT. CDR3 DNA sequence: TGTGCCAGCAGTTACTCAGTCGCGGGAGAGACCCAGTACTTC. Its translation is CASSYSVAGETQYF.

This sequence joins TRBV20-1 and TRBJ2-3, with D maybe TRBD2 (6 bases). The CDR3 runs to 14 residues. Per germline, CDR1 DFQATT and CDR2 SNEGSKA (reference sequence). V lost 3 bases and J lost 0, with 10 bases in between. CDR3 coding DNA: TGCAGTGCTAGCAGGGCGGGAAGCACAGATACGCAGTATTTT. Its translation is CSASRAGSTDTQYF.

This clonotype has ten or more counts. The rearrangement uses TRBV7-9 and TRBJ2-1; D is unclear. The V and J ends lost 1 base and 6 bases respectively, with 10 bases between them. Germline CDR1 SEHNR, CDR2 FQNEAQ (reference sequence). This CDR3 spans 14 amino acids. The CDR3 nucleotides are TGTGCCAGCAGCTTAGAACAAGTCGTCAATGAGCAGTTCTTC. It translates to CASSLEQVVNEQFF.

This clonotype was counted ten times or more. The chain combines TRBV7-8 with TRBJ2-2; 8 bases are a match to TRBD1. Germline assignment: CDR1 SGHVS and CDR2 FQNEAQ. The CDR3 totals 17 residues. The junction had 8 bases not matched to a gene; V was cut back by 1 base and J by 4 bases. The CDR3 region is CASSLGVQGASTGELFF. The CDR3 DNA follows: TGTGCCAGCAGCTTAGGGGTTCAGGGGGCAAGCACCGGGGAGCTGTTTTTT.

This clonotype has more than one count but fewer than ten. V is TRBV7-2 and J is TRBJ2-3; D not certain. The CDR3 covers 14 residues. The V gene lost 9 bases and the J gene lost 2 bases, with 15 bases spanning the gap. CDR1 and CDR2 (germline): SGHTA, FQGNSA. The CDR3 DNA reads TGTGCCAGGTCGGATGGGGAACCCACAGATACGCAGTATTTT. Translation gives CARSDGEPTDTQYF. The full variable domain, in which reference TRBV7-2 and TRBJ2-3 provide the parts outside the CDR3, is GAGVSQSPSNKVTEKGKDVELRCDPISGHTALYWYRQSLGQGLEFLIYFQGNSAPDKSGLPSDRFSAERTGGSVSTLTIQRTQQEDSAVYLCARSDGEPTDTQYFGPGTRLTVL.

This clonotype has only a few counts. The rearrangement joins TRBV3-1 to TRBJ2-2, with a tentative D call TRBD1 (5 bases). The V gene lost 4 bases and the J gene lost 6 bases, with 21 bases spanning the gap. The germline V gene has CDR1 LGHDT and CDR2 YNNKEL (reference sequence). There are 17 residues in the CDR3. CDR3 in DNA: TGTGCCAGCAGCCCCCAGAGAAGGGGCCCGTATGCCGGGGAGCTGTTTTTT. Its protein product is CASSPQRRGPYAGELFF.

This clonotype was found many times. This chain links TRBV7-6 with TRBJ2-3; the D gene could be TRBD1 or TRBD2 (5 bases each). Trimming removed 1 base from V and 3 bases from J, with 14 bases in between. Germline V gene data show CDR1 as SGHVS and CDR2 as FNYEAQ. The CDR3 loop spans 16 amino acids. Here the CDR3 DNA reads TGTGCCAGCAGCTTAGAGTCGGGACGCCGGACAGATACGCAGTATTTT. This sequence encodes CASSLESGRRTDTQYF.